Given below is one T cell receptor beta chain in context. Its antigen remains unidentified. The input lacks base qualities; no much larger clone sits a single base away. This sample is drawn from a study of shared clonotypes between healthy human individuals (TCRdb year 2020). For the study in its entirety: The cohort comprised a couple of women and a few men aged 18 to 49 years. For each donor, CD4 naive and CD4 memory were each given three plates, CD8 naive was given two plates, and CD8 memory was given one plate. To estimate repertoire size and how much clonotypes are shared between individuals, the study performed deep sequencing of blood TCR repertoires from roughly five healthy adults. Different laboratories and diverse techniques were used to prepare libraries and sequence TCR repertoires, to increase sequencing depth and limit assay-specific biases. Each donor's leukapheresis produced roughly between roughly 0.85 and 10 billion PBMCs. Overall results and qualifications from the work: Even with the large sequencing depth, rarefaction of the sorted-subset datasets indicated that sequencing was incomplete. Pairwise subsampling led to the expectation that sequencing depth would affect the degree of clonotype sharing among donors. Naive subsets generally had larger estimated clonotype richness than memory subsets. Compared with non-shared clonotypes, the clonotypes found in all four sorted-subset donors had higher generation probabilities. Because the study included a small number of donors, the genetic and exposure-history diversity represented was limited. Roughly 5% of naive CD4, 3.5% of naive CD8, approximately 2% of memory CD4, and over 0.35% of memory CD8 clonotypes were shared across several donors. Sampling was limited to blood, and TCR repertoires in tissue likely differ from TCR repertoires in blood.

CD8 naive samples were obtained by positive selection for CCR7 among CD45RO-negative cells, yielding a CD45RA+CCR7+ population from which TemRA cells were excluded. The donors were healthy, HIV-negative adults who had no recently reported acute infections or vaccinations. Every donor was a Caucasian adult living in Nashville, Tennessee, USA. After blood collection by leukapheresis, PBMCs were isolated using Ficoll-Histopaque density gradient centrifugation and then cryopreserved in the vapor phase of liquid nitrogen. Purity and quantity of every magnetically sorted T cell population were checked by analytical flow cytometry. Each sorted fraction had its genomic DNA isolated and then quantified by UV absorbance on a Nanodrop 2000c. Using the deep immunoSEQ assay, TCR CDR3 regions were amplified from genomic DNA by multiplex PCR. Extracted genomic DNA from each cell subset was spread evenly across all wells of several immunoSEQ 96-well plates, with each plate serving as a replicate. Each replicate PCR for sorted subsets received approximately 200 ng genomic DNA, equal to tens of thousands of T cell genomes. The purified libraries were quantified using a Qubit 3.0 fluorometer, sized with a Bioanalyzer 2100, and then quantified again using the KAPA Library Quantification kit. Every immunoSEQ 96-well plate was sequenced on a dedicated single-read 150-cycle Illumina NextSeq 550 flow cell. In the original analysis: The immunoSEQ output contained only junctional sequences without quality scores, so filtering could not match that applied to full-length reads. To assign V/J genes and CDR3, sequences were annotated using PyIR, a Python wrapper for IgBLAST v1.9, with IMGT germline references. Reads with weak V/J assignments (E-value above 1e-6), missing CDR3, stop codons, out-of-frame junctions, or ambiguous translated residues were removed. V3J clonotypes were defined as sequences sharing the same inferred V gene, J gene, and CDR3 amino acid sequence. To compute the percentage overlap between repertoires, the number of shared unique clonotypes was divided by the size of the smaller repertoire. Repertoire richness was assessed with RTK rarefaction, the Chao1 estimator, and Recon v2.1 estimates of unobserved clonotypes. Generation probabilities were computed with OLGA for all TCRbeta clonotypes obtained by the gDNA method from several donors. The immuneACCESS repertoire file appears here via TCRdb, limited to in-frame rearrangements. These files lack a portion of the clones; in checked studies, under half of the deficit traces to unresolved V genes, and the cause of the others is not known. The V and J calls and clone size were taken over from that table, and D and trimming were inferred from the DNA. The sample yields roughly 2.1 million clones; around 93% were counted once. Clones ranked in the top ten supply around 1.7% of the sample.

The CDR3, cysteine through phenylalanine, is 14 amino acids long. Kept here is only the CDR3 DNA, which spans 42 bases and is read in frame from base 1. V lost 6 bases and J lost 0 bases; the stretch between them is 9 bases long. As encoded in the germline V gene, CDR1 is MDHEN while CDR2 is SYDVKM. This clonotype was sampled from a man aged 18-30 years in good health. Some clones in this sample may be carry-over from other donors' samples. The sequence is built from TRBV28 and TRBJ1-5; the D gene cannot be named for sure. Sequenced material: naive CD8+ T cells from PBMCs. The cell subset or site label corresponds to: CD45RA+CCR7+. The nucleotides read TGTGCCAGCAGCCCTTTCGCTAGCAATCAGCCCCAGCATTTT. Its amino acids are CASSPFASNQPQHF.